Listed below are T cell receptor beta chains from one sample, sequenced in a study of blood T cell repertoires in COVID-19. Measured with immunoSEQ multiplex PCR; TCRdb has only the in-frame clones, and not every one. Altogether over 200,000 clones are present, around nine tenths being singletons, with the ten largest covering about 10%. Sample: peripheral blood. Every receptor here comes from a man aged 35 to 55 who had recovered from COVID-19. CDR3s include the opening cysteine and the closing phenylalanine or tryptophan. A D gene is named only where the DNA matches it firmly. Clone size is not always given. Where it is, it says once, few, many or a class for expanded clones.

.	TRBV6-2/TRBV6-3	TRBJ2-7	.	CASSSPGGLHGEQYF	TGTGCCAGCAGTTCCCCGGGGGGCCTACATGGGGAGCAGTACTTC
.	TRBV6-5	TRBJ2-7	.	CASSKGVGEQYF	TGTGCCTCTTCGAAGGGGGTCGGCGAGCAGTACTTC
once	TRBV6-5	TRBJ1-5	TRBD1	CASSSTGDSRQPQHF	TGTGCCAGCAGTTCCACAGGGGATTCTAGGCAGCCCCAGCATTTT
.	TRBV5-1	TRBJ2-1	.	CASSSGTLEVF	TGCGCCAGCAGCTCCGGGACTTTGGAGGTCTTC
.	TRBV6-6	TRBJ1-2	TRBD1	CASSTTGGANGYTF	TGTGCCAGCAGTACCACAGGGGGCGCCAATGGCTACACCTTC
.	TRBV10-3	TRBJ1-1	.	CAISELQGMNTEAFF	TGTGCCATCAGTGAGCTCCAGGGGATGAACACTGAAGCTTTCTTT
once	TRBV29-1	TRBJ2-3	TRBD2	CSVGASGFWYTQYF	TGCAGCGTTGGGGCTAGCGGCTTTTGGTATACGCAGTATTTT
.	TRBV14	TRBJ2-2	.	CASSQRGAYPNTGELFF	TGTGCCAGCAGCCAACGGGGGGCTTACCCGAACACCGGGGAGCTGTTTTTT
.	TRBV5-1	TRBJ1-2	TRBD1	CASSPGTGRNNYGYTF	TGCGCCAGCAGCCCGGGGACAGGGAGAAATAACTATGGCTACACCTTC
.	TRBV7-9	TRBJ1-3	.	CASSGRAGFGNSGNTIYF	TGTGCCAGCAGCGGGCGGGCGGGTTTCGGCAACTCTGGAAACACCATATATTTT
.	TRBV15	TRBJ2-4	.	CATSRGGATKNIQYF	TGTGCCACCAGCAGAGGGGGCGCGACCAAAAACATTCAGTACTTC
.	TRBV3-1/TRBV3-2	TRBJ2-1	.	CASSQGPPRPYNEQFF	TGTGCCAGCAGCCAAGGACCCCCGCGGCCTTACAATGAGCAGTTCTTC
.	TRBV24-1	TRBJ1-2	TRBD1	CATSDSEGGTGLNGYTF	TGTGCCACCAGTGATTCCGAAGGGGGGACAGGGCTTAATGGCTACACCTTC
.	TRBV5-5	TRBJ2-5	TRBD2	CASSFPGTRQETQYF	TGTGCCAGCAGCTTTCCCGGGACTAGACAAGAGACCCAGTACTTC
.	TRBV5-4	TRBJ2-5	.	CASSLALTGQETQYF	TGTGCCAGCAGCTTGGCCCTAACGGGCCAAGAGACCCAGTACTTC
.	TRBV9	TRBJ1-3	.	CASSVAGSSGNTIYF	TGTGCCAGCAGCGTAGCCGGGAGCTCTGGAAACACCATATATTTT
.	TRBV7-3	TRBJ2-1	TRBD2	CASSFLGGSGYNEQFF	TGTGCCAGCAGCTTCCTGGGCGGGAGTGGTTACAATGAGCAGTTCTTC
.	TRBV19	TRBJ2-7	TRBD2	CASSTSGGEQYF	TGTGCCAGTAGTACTAGCGGGGGAGAGCAGTACTTC
.	TRBV5-1	TRBJ2-7	TRBD1	CASSLGQGTGQYF	TGCGCCAGCAGCTTAGGACAGGGTACAGGGCAGTACTTC
.	TRBV19	TRBJ1-3	TRBD1	CASRTQGGSGNTIYF	TGTGCCAGTAGGACACAGGGGGGTTCTGGAAACACCATATATTTT
.	TRBV7-2	TRBJ2-5	.	CASSPRLGTQETQYF	TGTGCCAGCAGCCCACGGTTGGGGACTCAAGAGACCCAGTACTTC
.	TRBV6-6	TRBJ2-5	TRBD2	CASSRGRLAGAETQYF	TGTGCCAGCAGTCGAGGGCGACTAGCGGGGGCGGAGACCCAGTACTTC
.	TRBV7-8	TRBJ1-4	.	CASSRYATNEKLFF	TGTGCCAGCAGCCGCTATGCAACTAATGAAAAACTGTTTTTT
.	TRBV15	TRBJ1-1	.	CATSRDSAMNTEAFF	TGTGCCACCAGCAGGGACAGTGCCATGAACACTGAAGCTTTCTTT
.	TRBV19	TRBJ1-1	TRBD1	CASSGTGGPMNTEAFF	TGTGCCAGTAGTGGGACAGGGGGCCCAATGAACACTGAAGCTTTCTTT
.	TRBV6-2/TRBV6-3	TRBJ2-7	TRBD1	CASSYTGTGSEQYF	TGTGCCAGCAGTTACACCGGGACAGGGAGCGAGCAGTACTTC
.	TRBV3-1/TRBV3-2	TRBJ2-7	.	CASSPIRGFSDPYEQYF	TGTGCCAGCAGCCCCATCAGAGGCTTCAGCGATCCCTACGAGCAGTACTTC
.	TRBV27	TRBJ2-3	TRBD1	CASKWDRVTDTQYF	TGTGCCAGCAAATGGGACAGGGTCACAGATACGCAGTATTTT
.	TRBV27	TRBJ2-1	TRBD2	CASRRTSGANEQFF	TGTGCCAGCAGACGGACTAGCGGGGCCAATGAGCAGTTCTTC
.	TRBV9	TRBJ2-5	.	CASSVGSGRGETQYF	TGTGCCAGCAGCGTAGGTTCAGGAAGGGGGGAGACCCAGTACTTC
.	TRBV6-5	TRBJ1-5	.	CASSYSGSSNQPQHF	TGTGCCAGCAGTTACTCCGGTTCTAGCAATCAGCCCCAGCATTTT
.	TRBV18	TRBJ2-7	TRBD1	CASSRQGASNEQYF	TGTGCCAGCTCTCGACAGGGGGCGAGTAACGAGCAGTACTTC
.	TRBV7-2	TRBJ2-3	.	CASSLGLSNTQYF	TGTGCCAGCAGCCTAGGACTATCCAATACGCAGTATTTT
once	TRBV29-1	TRBJ1-5	.	CSVRSGTLNQPQHF	TGCAGCGTTCGTAGCGGGACACTTAATCAGCCCCAGCATTTT
.	TRBV27	TRBJ1-2	.	CASSLGHPVNYGYTF	TGTGCCAGCAGTTTAGGGCACCCAGTTAACTATGGCTACACCTTC
few	TRBV6-1	TRBJ2-2	.	CASSEPGSNTGELFF	TGTGCCAGCAGTGAACCAGGGTCTAACACCGGGGAGCTGTTTTTT
.	TRBV6-5	TRBJ2-5	.	CASSYSRAPGETQYF	TGTGCCAGCAGTTACTCTCGAGCGCCGGGGGAGACCCAGTACTTC
.	TRBV7-2	TRBJ1-2	TRBD1	CASSPGGQVLRYGYTF	TGTGCCAGCAGCCCAGGGGGACAGGTCCTTCGCTATGGCTACACCTTC
once	TRBV7-6	TRBJ1-3	.	CASSSTDTGNTIYF	TGTGCCAGCAGCTCGACGGACACAGGGAACACCATATATTTT
.	TRBV28	TRBJ2-4	TRBD1	CASRNDRGSRGKNIQYF	TGTGCCAGCAGGAATGACAGGGGGAGTAGAGGCAAAAACATTCAGTACTTC